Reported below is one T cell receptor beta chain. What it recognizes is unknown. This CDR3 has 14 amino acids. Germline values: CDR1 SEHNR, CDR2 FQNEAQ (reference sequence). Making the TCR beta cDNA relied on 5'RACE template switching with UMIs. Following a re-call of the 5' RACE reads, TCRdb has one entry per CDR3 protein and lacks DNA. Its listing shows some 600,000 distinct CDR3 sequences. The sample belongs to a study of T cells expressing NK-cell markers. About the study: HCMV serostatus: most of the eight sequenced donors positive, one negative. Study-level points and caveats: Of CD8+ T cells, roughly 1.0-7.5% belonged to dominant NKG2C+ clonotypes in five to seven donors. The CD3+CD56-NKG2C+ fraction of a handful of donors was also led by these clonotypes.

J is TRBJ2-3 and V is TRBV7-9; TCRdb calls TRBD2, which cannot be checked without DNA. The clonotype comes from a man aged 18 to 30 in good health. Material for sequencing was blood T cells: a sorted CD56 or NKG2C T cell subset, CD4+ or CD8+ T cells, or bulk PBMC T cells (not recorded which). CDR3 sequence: CASIIGRATDTQYF.